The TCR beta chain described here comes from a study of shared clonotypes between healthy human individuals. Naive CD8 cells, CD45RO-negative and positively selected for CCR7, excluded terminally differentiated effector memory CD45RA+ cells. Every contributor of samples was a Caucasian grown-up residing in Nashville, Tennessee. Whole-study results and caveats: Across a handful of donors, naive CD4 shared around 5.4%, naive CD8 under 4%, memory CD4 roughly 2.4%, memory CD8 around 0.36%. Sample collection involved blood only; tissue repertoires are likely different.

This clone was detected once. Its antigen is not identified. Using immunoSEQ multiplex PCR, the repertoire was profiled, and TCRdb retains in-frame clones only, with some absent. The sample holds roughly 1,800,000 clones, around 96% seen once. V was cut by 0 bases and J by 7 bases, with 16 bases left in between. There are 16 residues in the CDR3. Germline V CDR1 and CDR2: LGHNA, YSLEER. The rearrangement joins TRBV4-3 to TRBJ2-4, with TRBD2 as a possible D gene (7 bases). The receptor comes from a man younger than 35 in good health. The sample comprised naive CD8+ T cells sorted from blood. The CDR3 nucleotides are TGCGCCAGCAGCCAAGATAGGGAGGGCCAGGGGAACATTCAGTACTTC. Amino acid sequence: CASSQDREGQGNIQYF.